Presented here are 28 T cell receptor beta chains from one specimen sequenced in a study of T cells in Graves' hyperthyroidism and ophthalmopathy. Authors of the study amplified TCR beta CDR3 regions from RNA transcripts. The primer set for the first-round RT-PCR of the TCR CDR3 was HTBI. Each CDR3 protein gets one entry after TCRdb re-called the multiplex PCR reads with MiXCR. Seen here are hundreds of thousands of distinct CDR3 sequences, approximately 15% observed once, and the top ten hold about 51%. Sequencing input: blood. Receptor source: a woman aged 55-70 years with Graves' ophthalmopathy.

The sample holds many counts of this clonotype. V is TRBV12-3 or TRBV12-4 and J is TRBJ1-1, with TRBD1 as a possible D gene (5 bases). The V end was cut by 5 bases, the J end by 4 bases, with 14 bases between. CDR3 length: 14 residues. The CDR3 DNA sequence: TGTGCCAGCAGTCCCGGCCGGGGGGGCACTGAAGCTTTCTTT. Amino acids: CASSPGRGGTEAFF.

The V gene is TRBV6-1, the J gene TRBJ1-3; 8 bases are shared with TRBD1. CDR3 size: 16 residues. V trimming: 4 bases; J trimming: 4 bases; junction bases outside the gene matches: 9. CDR1 is MNHNS and CDR2 is SASEGT in the germline V gene. The CDR3 coding sequence is TGTGCCAGCAGTGCAACTCCGGACAGGGAGGGAAACACCATATATTTT. Translating it yields CASSATPDREGNTIYF.

This clonotype was detected ten times or more. The J gene is TRBJ2-3, the V gene TRBV20-1, with 12 bases identical to TRBD2. Trimming cost V 6 bases and J 0 bases; bases outside gene matches: 19. The CDR3 runs to 20 residues. Germline CDR1 and CDR2: DFQATT and SNEGSKA (reference sequence). The CDR3 sequence: CSANHWTSGNGFYSTDTQYF. As DNA, the CDR3 is TGCAGTGCGAACCACTGGACTAGCGGGAATGGTTTCTATAGCACAGATACGCAGTATTTT.

This clonotype was counted only a few times. The rearrangement links TRBV12-3 or TRBV12-4 to TRBJ1-2; D unclear. V gave up 3 bases and J gave up 4 bases, with 12 bases separating them. The CDR3 loop spans 14 amino acids. CDR3: CASSFAWQVYGYTF. The CDR3 region has the DNA TGTGCCAGCAGTTTCGCGTGGCAGGTCTATGGCTACACCTTC.

The chain couples TRBV6-5 to TRBJ1-2; TRBD1 matches at 11 bases. The germline gives CDR1 MNHEY, CDR2 SVGAGI. CDR3 size: 16 residues. V was clipped by 0 bases and J by 3 bases; unmatched bases: 3. For the CDR3, the DNA is TGTGCCAGCAGTTACTCACGGGACAGGGGGGACTATGGCTACACCTTC. It yields the protein CASSYSRDRGDYGYTF.

This clonotype was observed a few times. CDR3 bases: TGTGCCAGCAATTTTGGGCGCCTGACAGGCCGAAACTATGGCTACACCTTC. Translating it yields CASNFGRLTGRNYGYTF. J is TRBJ1-2 and V is TRBV28, with D perhaps TRBD1 (6 bases). From germline, CDR1 is MDHEN and CDR2 SYDVKM. The CDR3 is 17 amino acids. Deletions cut 7 bases from V and 2 bases from J, with 23 bases between.

This clonotype was counted at least ten times. V is TRBV28 and J is TRBJ2-6; D gene unclear. The CDR3 is made up of 15 amino acids. The germline V gene has CDR1 MDHEN and CDR2 SYDVKM. Here the CDR3 reads CASQYTPAGANVLTF. The CDR3 nucleotides read TGTGCGTCCCAGTATACCCCCGCTGGGGCCAACGTCCTGACTTTC.

The chain joins TRBV28 to TRBJ1-1; 9 bases match TRBD1. Germline values: CDR1 MDHEN, CDR2 SYDVKM. The CDR3 has 14 residues. Losses at the gene ends were 6 bases for V and 3 bases for J; bases not matched to a gene: 5. CDR3 nucleotide sequence: TGTGCCAGCAGCTGGGACAGGGAGTACACTGAAGCTTTCTTT. It specifies CASSWDREYTEAFF.

CDR3 nucleotide sequence: TGTGCCACCAGCGCCTGGACAGAGAGTGAAAAACTGTTTTTT. Residues: CATSAWTESEKLFF. The genes are TRBV15 and TRBJ1-4; tentative D call: TRBD1 (6 bases). This CDR3 has 14 residues. V was pared by 5 bases and J by 7 bases, with 14 bases between. Per germline, CDR1 LNHNV and CDR2 YYDKDF (reference sequence).

This clonotype was recorded only once. This sequence joins TRBV7-9 and TRBJ2-3; 8 bases align to TRBD2. There are 15 residues in the CDR3. CDR1 is SEHNR and CDR2 is FQNEAQ in the germline V gene (reference sequence). The trim removed 10 bases at V and 8 bases at J, leaving 17 bases unmatched. The CDR3 spells CATPGGPAGAATQYF. The CDR3 DNA sequence: TGTGCCACCCCAGGAGGCCCAGCGGGAGCGGCTACGCAGTATTTT.

This chain connects TRBV4-3 to TRBJ2-2; no reliable D call. This CDR3 has 13 amino acids. Germline V lookup: CDR1 LGHNA, CDR2 YSLEER. V lost 3 bases and J lost 3, with 5 bases in between. CDR3: CASSQGYTGELFF. For the CDR3, the DNA is TGCGCCAGCAGCCAGGGGTACACCGGGGAGCTGTTTTTT.

This clonotype has ten or more counts. The V and J genes are TRBV12-3 or TRBV12-4 and TRBJ2-7, with D possibly TRBD2 on 6 matching bases. Trimming removed 5 bases at V and 2 bases at J, with 10 bases between. The CDR3 runs 13 residues. DNA for the CDR3: TGTGCCAGCAGTGACACTAGCACCTACGAGCAGTACTTC. This codes for CASSDTSTYEQYF.

Only a few counts were recorded for this clonotype. The rearrangement joins TRBV7-2 to TRBJ2-1; 10 bases match TRBD2. This CDR3 has 15 residues. Trimming took 0 bases from V and 8 from J; bases not matched to a gene: 4. Germline loops: CDR1 SGHTA, CDR2 FQGNSA. The DNA for the CDR3 is TGTGCCAGCAGCTTAGCCCTAGCGGGAGTTCATGAGCAGTTCTTC. Its translation: CASSLALAGVHEQFF.

V is TRBV2 and J is TRBJ1-2; 7 bases match TRBD1. The ends lost 5 bases at V and 7 bases at J; junction bases unmatched: 10. Germline V gene lookup returns CDR1 SNHLY and CDR2 FYNNEI. The CDR3 runs to 14 residues. CDR3 nucleotides: TGTGCCAGCAGTATATATGACAGGGATCGTGGCTACACCTTC. Amino acid sequence: CASSIYDRDRGYTF.

This clonotype was seen ten or more times. V is TRBV7-2 and J is TRBJ2-7; weak D call: TRBD1 (5 bases). The CDR3 spans 15 residues. V gave up 5 bases and J gave up 4 bases, with 18 bases separating them. In germline, CDR1 is SGHTA, CDR2 FQGNSA. This CDR3 is CASSRWQGSEYEQYF. DNA of the CDR3: TGTGCCAGCAGCCGATGGCAGGGTTCTGAGTACGAGCAGTACTTC.

Many counts were recorded for this clonotype. The chain uses TRBV10-3 and TRBJ2-5, with 9 nucleotides matching TRBD1. Germline-derived CDR1 and CDR2 are ENHRY and SYGVKD. The CDR3 covers 15 residues. With V trimmed by 7 bases and J by 2 bases, 8 bases remained unmatched. In DNA, the CDR3 is TGTGCCATCAACGACAGGGGGGGAAAGCAAGAGACCCAGTACTTC. Translated: CAINDRGGKQETQYF.

This clonotype showed up many times. The chain combines TRBV6-2 or TRBV6-3 with TRBJ1-2; a weak D match, TRBD1 (6 bases). Trimming took off 4 bases at V and 2 bases at J, with 11 bases between the two ends. Germline CDR1 and CDR2: MNHEY and SVGEGT. CDR3 length: 14 amino acids. As DNA, the CDR3 is TGTGCCAGCAGTTCCGAGGGGACAAACTATGGCTACACCTTC. Translating it yields CASSSEGTNYGYTF.

In this sample, this clonotype turned up once. This chain joins TRBV5-1 and TRBJ2-3, with 9 bases matching TRBD2. V lost 0 bases, J lost 5 bases, and 7 bases stayed unmatched. This CDR3 contains 16 residues. Germline values: CDR1 SGHRS, CDR2 YFSETQ. This CDR3 reads CASSLEGGRAGDTQYF. Written as DNA, the CDR3 is TGCGCCAGCAGCTTGGAAGGCGGGAGGGCCGGAGATACGCAGTATTTT.

This clonotype was counted at least ten times. The chain joins TRBV7-2 to TRBJ2-1; no clear D. Germline V gives CDR1 SGHTA, CDR2 FQGNSA. The CDR3 contains 12 residues. The ends were cut back, 6 bases at V and 8 bases at J, with 11 bases in the middle. CDR3 residues: CASRFLTDEQFF. CDR3 in DNA: TGTGCCAGCAGGTTTTTGACGGATGAGCAGTTCTTC.

This clonotype occurred many times. The J gene is TRBJ2-4, the V gene TRBV5-1, with D perhaps matching TRBD1 (6 bases). The ends were cut back, 0 bases at V and 7 bases at J, with 23 bases in the middle. Germline CDR1 is SGHRS and CDR2 is YFSETQ. This CDR3 comprises 18 residues. This chain's CDR3 is CASSLEFSGAAGVNIQYF. For the CDR3, the DNA is TGCGCCAGCAGCTTGGAATTCTCAGGGGCCGCCGGTGTTAACATTCAGTACTTC. Drawing the rest from reference TRBV5-1 and TRBJ2-4, the complete variable domain is KAGVTQTPRYLIKTRGQQVTLSCSPISGHRSVSWYQQTPGQGLQFLFEYFSETQRNKGNFPGRFSGRQFSNSRSEMNVSTLELGDSALYLCASSLEFSGAAGVNIQYFGAGTRLSVL.

This clonotype came up many times. V gene TRBV18 combines with J gene TRBJ2-1, with D perhaps TRBD1 (5 bases). Trimming removed 3 bases from V and 3 bases from J, with 12 bases in between. CDR1 KGHSH and CDR2 LQKENI come from the germline V gene. The CDR3 has 15 amino acids. The CDR3: CASSPLIGDYNEQFF. In nucleotides, the CDR3 is TGTGCCAGCTCACCTCTCATAGGGGACTACAATGAGCAGTTCTTC.

In its sample, this clonotype was seen many times. The V gene is TRBV7-3, the J gene TRBJ2-1, with 12 bases lining up with TRBD2. Germline CDR1 reads SGHTA; CDR2 reads FQGTGA. The CDR3 sequence is 17 residues long. J lost 6 bases, V lost 6 bases, and 12 bases had no gene match. The CDR3 is CASSPGRLAGVSNEQFF. The CDR3 nucleotides read TGTGCCAGCAGTCCAGGCCGACTAGCGGGAGTGTCCAATGAGCAGTTCTTC.

There are many counts of this clonotype. The V gene is TRBV20-1, the J gene TRBJ1-1; tentative D call: TRBD1 (6 bases). Trimming took off 3 bases at V and 11 bases at J, with 16 bases between the two ends. Germline V CDR1 and CDR2: DFQATT, SNEGSKA (reference sequence). The CDR3 covers 12 residues. CDR3: CSARDSGSLAFF. The CDR3 DNA sequence: TGCAGTGCTAGGGACAGCGGCTCCTTGGCTTTCTTT.

In DNA form, the CDR3 reads TGTGCCAGTAGTATAGGCGGCAGGGGTCACACAGATACGCAGTATTTT. It yields the protein CASSIGGRGHTDTQYF. The chain joins TRBV19 to TRBJ2-3; weak D call: TRBD1 (6 bases). This CDR3 has 16 residues. The V end lost 1 base, the J end lost 2 bases, and 13 bases lay between the germline ends. The germline CDR1 and CDR2 sequences are LNHDA and SQIVND (reference sequence). The entire variable domain, with the rest obtained from reference TRBV19 and TRBJ2-3, is as follows: DGGITQSPKYLFRKEGQNVTLSCEQNLNHDAMYWYRQDPGQGLRLIYYSQIVNDFQKGDIAEGYSVSREKKESFPLTVTSAQKNPTAFYLCASSIGGRGHTDTQYFGPGTRLTVL.

This clonotype has a count of ten or more. The V gene is TRBV28, the J gene TRBJ2-7; possibly TRBD1 for D (5 bases). The CDR3 sequence is 15 residues long. V shed 6 bases and J shed 5 bases, with 20 bases lying between them. Germline V gene lookup returns CDR1 MDHEN and CDR2 SYDVKM. CDR3 coding DNA: TGTGCCAGCAGCCCTCCTGGGGCACGCTTAAACGAGCAGTACTTC. It codes for CASSPPGARLNEQYF. Filled out from reference TRBV28 and TRBJ2-7, the complete variable domain reads DVKVTQSSRYLVKRTGEKVFLECVQDMDHENMFWYRQDPGLGLRLIYFSYDVKMKEKGDIPEGYSVSREKKERFSLILESASTNQTSMYLCASSPPGARLNEQYFGPGTRLTVT.

J is TRBJ2-7 and V is TRBV6-2 or TRBV6-3; D may be TRBD1 (5 bases). Trimming pared 2 bases from V and 5 bases from J, leaving 16 bases between. In germline, CDR1 is MNHEY, CDR2 SVGEGT. The CDR3 covers 15 residues. As DNA, the CDR3 is TGTGCCAGCAGTTACCTAGACAGTCCCCTCCACGAGCAGTACTTC. Protein product: CASSYLDSPLHEQYF.

The genes are TRBV6-1 and TRBJ1-3, with D hard to call. CDR1 and CDR2 (germline): MNHNS, SASEGT. V shed 5 bases and J shed 0 bases, with 14 bases lying between them. CDR3 length: 16 amino acids. CDR3 nucleotides: TGTGCCAGCAGTCCCCGTGATCCGAACTCTGGAAACACCATATATTTT. This codes for CASSPRDPNSGNTIYF.

In this sample, this clonotype turned up many times. V is TRBV2 and J is TRBJ1-2; D remains ambiguous. V lost 5 bases to trimming and J lost 3 bases, with 16 bases between them. The germline V gene has CDR1 SNHLY and CDR2 FYNNEI. This CDR3 comprises 15 residues. The CDR3 reads CASSPMTSGDYGYTF. CDR3 sequence (DNA): TGTGCCAGCAGTCCTATGACCTCTGGGGACTATGGCTACACCTTC. Filled out from reference TRBV2 and TRBJ1-2, the complete variable domain reads EPEVTQTPSHQVTQMGQEVILRCVPISNHLYFYWYRQILGQKVEFLVSFYNNEISEKSEIFDDQFSVERPDGSNFTLKIRSTKLEDSAMYFCASSPMTSGDYGYTFGSGTRLTVV.